This T cell receptor beta chain derives from a study of CD8 T cells in Susac syndrome. With respect to this clonotype: Its specificity is not known.

Findings and caveats of the study: The study recognized that its TCR sequencing and HLA analysis covered a relatively small number of individuals.

Trimming removed 4 bases from V and 1 base from J; junction bases left unmatched: 7. The CDR3 extends over 15 amino acids. The germline V gene encodes CDR1 MNHNS and CDR2 SASEGT. Purification of the CD8+ and CD4+ T cells relied on negative isolation, and TEMRA cells underwent FACS enrichment. The RNA, about 0.5 to 1 ug, was put through reverse transcription using random hexamers. Each CDR3 protein gets one entry after TCRdb re-called the immunoSEQ multiplex PCR reads with MiXCR. The repertoire has 400,000 to 550,000 distinct CDR3 sequences, around 83% of them found once; the top ten carry 0.09% to 0.15%.

This chain uses TRBV6-1 with TRBJ2-7; 7 bases align to TRBD2. This TCR came from a human donor with multiple sclerosis. The sample comprised CD8+ T cells from PBMCs. The CDR3 DNA follows: TGTGCCAGCAGTGTAAGGGCGGGGGAATCCTACGAGCAGTACTTC. Translating gives CASSVRAGESYEQYF.